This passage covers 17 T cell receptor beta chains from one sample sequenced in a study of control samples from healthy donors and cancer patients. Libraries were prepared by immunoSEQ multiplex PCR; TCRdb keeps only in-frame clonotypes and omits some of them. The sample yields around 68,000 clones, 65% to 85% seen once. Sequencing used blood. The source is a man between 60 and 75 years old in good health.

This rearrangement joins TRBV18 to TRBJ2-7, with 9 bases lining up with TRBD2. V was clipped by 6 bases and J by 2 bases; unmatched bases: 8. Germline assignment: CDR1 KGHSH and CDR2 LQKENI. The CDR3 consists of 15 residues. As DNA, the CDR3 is TGTGCCAGCTCCACGGAAGCGGGAGGTCCCTACGAGCAGTACTTC. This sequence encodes CASSTEAGGPYEQYF.

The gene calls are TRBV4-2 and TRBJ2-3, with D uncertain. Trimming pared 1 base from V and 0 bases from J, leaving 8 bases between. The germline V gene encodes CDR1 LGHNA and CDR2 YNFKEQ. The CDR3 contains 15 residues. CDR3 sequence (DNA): TGTGCCAGCAGCCAAGCAGTGGATAGCACAGATACGCAGTATTTT. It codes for CASSQAVDSTDTQYF.

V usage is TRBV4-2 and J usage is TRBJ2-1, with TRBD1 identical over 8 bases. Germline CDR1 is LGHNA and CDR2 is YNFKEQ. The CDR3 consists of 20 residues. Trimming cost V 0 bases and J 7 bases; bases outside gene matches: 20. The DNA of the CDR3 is TGTGCCAGCAGCCAAGATCGGCCTCAGCCATTGGCACACAGGGGGAATGAGCAGTTCTTC. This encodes CASSQDRPQPLAHRGNEQFF.

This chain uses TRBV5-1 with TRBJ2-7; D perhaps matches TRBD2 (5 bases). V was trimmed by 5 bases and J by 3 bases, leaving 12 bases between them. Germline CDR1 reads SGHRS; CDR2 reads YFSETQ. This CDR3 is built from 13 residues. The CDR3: CASSSPGYYEQYF. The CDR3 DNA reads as TGCGCCAGCAGTTCGCCGGGGTACTACGAGCAGTACTTC. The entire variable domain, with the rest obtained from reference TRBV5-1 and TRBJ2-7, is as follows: KAGVTQTPRYLIKTRGQQVTLSCSPISGHRSVSWYQQTPGQGLQFLFEYFSETQRNKGNFPGRFSGRQFSNSRSEMNVSTLELGDSALYLCASSSPGYYEQYFGPGTRLTVT.

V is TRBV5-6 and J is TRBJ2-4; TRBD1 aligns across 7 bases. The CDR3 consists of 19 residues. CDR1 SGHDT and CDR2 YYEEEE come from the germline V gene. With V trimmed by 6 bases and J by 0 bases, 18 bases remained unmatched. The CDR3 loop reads CASTKTGTADLLAKNIQYF. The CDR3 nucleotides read TGTGCCAGCACCAAAACCGGGACAGCCGACCTTCTAGCCAAAAACATTCAGTACTTC.

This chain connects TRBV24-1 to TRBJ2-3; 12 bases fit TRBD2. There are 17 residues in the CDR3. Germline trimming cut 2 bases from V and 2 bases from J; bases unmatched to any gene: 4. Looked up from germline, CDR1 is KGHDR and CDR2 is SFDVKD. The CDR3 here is CATSDSGLAGSTDTQYF. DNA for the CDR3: TGTGCCACCAGTGATTCAGGACTAGCGGGATCCACAGATACGCAGTATTTT.

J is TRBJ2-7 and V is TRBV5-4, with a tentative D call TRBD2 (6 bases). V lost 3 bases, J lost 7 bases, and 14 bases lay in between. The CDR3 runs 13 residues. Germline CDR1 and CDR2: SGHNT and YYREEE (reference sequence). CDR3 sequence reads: CASSSRGLAEQYF. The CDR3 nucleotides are TGTGCCAGCAGCTCAAGGGGCCTAGCGGAGCAGTACTTC.

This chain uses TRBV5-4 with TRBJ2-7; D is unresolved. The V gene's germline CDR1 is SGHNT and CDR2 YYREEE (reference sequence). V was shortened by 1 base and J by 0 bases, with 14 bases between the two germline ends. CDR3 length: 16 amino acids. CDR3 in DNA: TGTGCCAGCAGCTTGCACCTTTTTGGGCGCTCCTACGAGCAGTACTTC. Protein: CASSLHLFGRSYEQYF.

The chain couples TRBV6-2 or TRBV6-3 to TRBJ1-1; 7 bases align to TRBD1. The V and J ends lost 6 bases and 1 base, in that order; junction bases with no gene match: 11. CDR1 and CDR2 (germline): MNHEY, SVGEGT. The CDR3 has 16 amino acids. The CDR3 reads CASSLDPWTGNTEAFF. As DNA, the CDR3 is TGTGCCAGCAGCTTAGACCCTTGGACAGGGAACACTGAAGCTTTCTTT.

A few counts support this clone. DNA of the CDR3: TGTGCCAGCAGCCGGAGCCGGAACAGCGATTCACCCCTCCACTTT. This sequence encodes CASSRSRNSDSPLHF. The V gene is TRBV6-2 or TRBV6-3, the J gene TRBJ1-6; D remains unclear. Germline V gives CDR1 MNHEY, CDR2 SVGEGT. Between the trimmed V and J ends, which lost 6 bases and 8 bases, there was a span of 17 bases. The CDR3 spans 15 residues.

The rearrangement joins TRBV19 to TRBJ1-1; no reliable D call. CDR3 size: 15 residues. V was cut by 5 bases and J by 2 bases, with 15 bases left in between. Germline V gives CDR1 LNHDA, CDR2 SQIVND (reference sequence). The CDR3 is CASSPQTGVNTEAFF. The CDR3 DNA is TGTGCCAGTAGTCCACAAACCGGGGTAAACACTGAAGCTTTCTTT.

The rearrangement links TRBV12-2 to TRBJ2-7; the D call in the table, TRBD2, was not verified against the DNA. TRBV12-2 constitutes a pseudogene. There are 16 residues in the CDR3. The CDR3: CASRLELKEYSYEQYF. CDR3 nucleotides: TGTGCAAGTCGCTTAGAGCTTAAGGAGTACTCCTACGAGCAGTACTTC.

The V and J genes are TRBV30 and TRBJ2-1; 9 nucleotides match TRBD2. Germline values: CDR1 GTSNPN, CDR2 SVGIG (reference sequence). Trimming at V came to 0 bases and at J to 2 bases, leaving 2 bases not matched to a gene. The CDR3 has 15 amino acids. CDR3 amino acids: CAWSVLAGAYNEQFF. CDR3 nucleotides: TGTGCCTGGAGTGTATTAGCGGGAGCCTACAATGAGCAGTTCTTC.

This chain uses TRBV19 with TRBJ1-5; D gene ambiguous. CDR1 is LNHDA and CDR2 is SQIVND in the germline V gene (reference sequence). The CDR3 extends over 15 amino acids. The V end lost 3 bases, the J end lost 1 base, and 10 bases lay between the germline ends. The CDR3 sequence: CASSIRLASNQPQHF. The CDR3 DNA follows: TGTGCCAGTAGTATCCGTCTAGCAAGCAATCAGCCCCAGCATTTT.

In nucleotides, the CDR3 is TGTGCCAGCAAGGTAAGCCAGAAGCCCCAGCATTTT. Its translation is CASKVSQKPQHF. The chain links TRBV28 to TRBJ1-5; unclear D gene. The germline V gene encodes CDR1 MDHEN and CDR2 SYDVKM. V was shortened by 7 bases and J by 8 bases, with 12 bases between the two germline ends. This CDR3 has 12 residues.

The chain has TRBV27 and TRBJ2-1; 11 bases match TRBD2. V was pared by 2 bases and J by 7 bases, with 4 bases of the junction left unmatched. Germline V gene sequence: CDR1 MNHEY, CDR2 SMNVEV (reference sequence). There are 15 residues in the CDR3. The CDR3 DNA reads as TGTGCCAGCAGTTTAACTAGCGGGAGTCAGAATGAGCAGTTCTTC. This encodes CASSLTSGSQNEQFF.

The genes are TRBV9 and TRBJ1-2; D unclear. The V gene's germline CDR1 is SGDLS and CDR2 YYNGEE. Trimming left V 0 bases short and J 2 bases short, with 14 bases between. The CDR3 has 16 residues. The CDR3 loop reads CASSVDITGLNYGYTF. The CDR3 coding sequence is TGTGCCAGCAGCGTAGATATAACTGGACTCAACTATGGCTACACCTTC. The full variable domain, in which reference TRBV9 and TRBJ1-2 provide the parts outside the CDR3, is DSGVTQTPKHLITATGQRVTLRCSPRSGDLSVYWYQQSLDQGLQFLIQYYNGEERAKGNILERFSAQQFPDLHSELNLSSLELGDSALYFCASSVDITGLNYGYTFGSGTRLTVV.